This T cell receptor (beta chain) was documented in a study of cytomegalovirus exposure and HLA in healthy donors. PCR was performed using 60 Vbeta and 13 Jbeta primers. TCRdb keeps only in-frame clones here, not all; method: immunoSEQ multiplex PCR. This sample has about 160,000 clones, with roughly 82% found just once. The germline gives CDR1 SGHTA, CDR2 FQGNSA. V shed 5 bases and J shed 0 bases, with 11 bases lying between them. This CDR3 contains 15 residues. This clone was counted a few times. V usage is TRBV7-2 and J usage is TRBJ1-3; no reliable D call. The clonotype originates from a woman in her 30s in good health and CMV-seronegative. The sequenced sample was PBMCs. As DNA, the CDR3 is TGTGCCAGCAGCCCAGGTCCATCCTCTGGAAACACCATATATTTT. As protein: CASSPGPSSGNTIYF.